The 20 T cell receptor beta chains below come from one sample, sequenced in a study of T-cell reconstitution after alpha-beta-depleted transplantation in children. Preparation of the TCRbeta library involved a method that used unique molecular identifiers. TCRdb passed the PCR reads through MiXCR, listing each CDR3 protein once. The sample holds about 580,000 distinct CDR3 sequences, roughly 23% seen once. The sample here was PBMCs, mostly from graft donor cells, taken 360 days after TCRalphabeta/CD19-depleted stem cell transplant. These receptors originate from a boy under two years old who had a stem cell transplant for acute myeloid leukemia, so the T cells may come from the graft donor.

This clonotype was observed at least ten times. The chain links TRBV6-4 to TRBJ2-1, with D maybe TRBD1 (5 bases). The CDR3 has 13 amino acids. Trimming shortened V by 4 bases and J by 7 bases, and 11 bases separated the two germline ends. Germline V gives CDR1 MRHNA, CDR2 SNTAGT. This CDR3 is CASSVFQGNEQFF. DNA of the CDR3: TGTGCCAGCAGTGTCTTTCAGGGAAATGAGCAGTTCTTC.

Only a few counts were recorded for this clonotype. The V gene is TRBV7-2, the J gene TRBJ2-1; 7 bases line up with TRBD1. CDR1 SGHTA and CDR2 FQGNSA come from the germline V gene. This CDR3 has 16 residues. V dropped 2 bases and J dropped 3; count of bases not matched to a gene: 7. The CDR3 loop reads CASSLFDRALYNEQFF. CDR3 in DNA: TGTGCCAGCAGCTTATTTGACAGGGCCCTCTACAATGAGCAGTTCTTC.

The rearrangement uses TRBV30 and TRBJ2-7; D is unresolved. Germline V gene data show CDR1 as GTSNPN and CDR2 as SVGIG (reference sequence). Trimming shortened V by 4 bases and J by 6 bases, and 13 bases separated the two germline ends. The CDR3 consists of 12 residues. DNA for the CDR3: TGTGCCTGGAACGTCCTAACGGGCGAGCAGTACTTC. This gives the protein CAWNVLTGEQYF.

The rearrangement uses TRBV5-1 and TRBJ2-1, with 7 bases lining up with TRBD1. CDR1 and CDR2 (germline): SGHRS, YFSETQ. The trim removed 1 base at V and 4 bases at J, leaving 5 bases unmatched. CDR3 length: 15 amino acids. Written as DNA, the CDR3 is TGCGCCAGCAGCTTGTACACAGGGGAGTACAATGAGCAGTTCTTC. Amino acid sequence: CASSLYTGEYNEQFF.

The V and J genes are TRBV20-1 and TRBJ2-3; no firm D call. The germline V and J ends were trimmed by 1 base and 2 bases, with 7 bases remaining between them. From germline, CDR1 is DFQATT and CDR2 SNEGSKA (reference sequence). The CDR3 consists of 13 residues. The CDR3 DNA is TGCAGTGCTAGAGTTAGTGTCACAGATACGCAGTATTTT. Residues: CSARVSVTDTQYF.

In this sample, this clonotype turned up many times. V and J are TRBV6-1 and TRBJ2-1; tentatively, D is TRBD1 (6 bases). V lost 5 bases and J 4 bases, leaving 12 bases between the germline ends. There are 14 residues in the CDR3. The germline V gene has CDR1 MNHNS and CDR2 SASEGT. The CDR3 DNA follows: TGTGCCAGCAGTCCAACAGGGAATTACAATGAGCAGTTCTTC. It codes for CASSPTGNYNEQFF.

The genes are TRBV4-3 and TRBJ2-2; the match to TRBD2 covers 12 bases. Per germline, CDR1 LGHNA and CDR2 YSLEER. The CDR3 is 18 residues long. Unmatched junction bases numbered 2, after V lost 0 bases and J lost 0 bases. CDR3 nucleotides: TGCGCCAGCAGCCAAGAACTAGCGGGGGGATCGAACACCGGGGAGCTGTTTTTT. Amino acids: CASSQELAGGSNTGELFF.

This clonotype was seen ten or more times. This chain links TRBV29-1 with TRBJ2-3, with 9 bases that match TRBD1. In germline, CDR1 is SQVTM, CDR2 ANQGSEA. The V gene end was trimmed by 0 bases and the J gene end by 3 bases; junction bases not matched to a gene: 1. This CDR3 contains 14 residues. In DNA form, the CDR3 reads TGCAGCGTTGAAGAGGACAGGGGTACAGATACGCAGTATTTT. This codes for CSVEEDRGTDTQYF.

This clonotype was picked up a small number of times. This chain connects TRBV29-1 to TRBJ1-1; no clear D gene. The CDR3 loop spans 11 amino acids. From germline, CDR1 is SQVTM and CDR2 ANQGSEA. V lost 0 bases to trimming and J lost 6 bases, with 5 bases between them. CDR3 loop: CSVEDDSEAFF. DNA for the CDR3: TGCAGCGTTGAAGATGACTCTGAAGCTTTCTTT.

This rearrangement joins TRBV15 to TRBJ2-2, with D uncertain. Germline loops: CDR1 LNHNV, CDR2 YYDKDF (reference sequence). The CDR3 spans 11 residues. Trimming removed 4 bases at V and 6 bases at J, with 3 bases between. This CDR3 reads CATSIPGELFF. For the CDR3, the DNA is TGTGCCACCAGCATTCCCGGGGAGCTGTTTTTT.

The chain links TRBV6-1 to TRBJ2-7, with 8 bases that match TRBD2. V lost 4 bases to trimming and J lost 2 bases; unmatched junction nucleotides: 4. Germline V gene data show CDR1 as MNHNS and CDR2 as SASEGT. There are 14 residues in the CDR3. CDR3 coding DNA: TGTGCCAGCAGTGCGGGGGGGTACGCCTACGAGCAGTACTTC. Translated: CASSAGGYAYEQYF.

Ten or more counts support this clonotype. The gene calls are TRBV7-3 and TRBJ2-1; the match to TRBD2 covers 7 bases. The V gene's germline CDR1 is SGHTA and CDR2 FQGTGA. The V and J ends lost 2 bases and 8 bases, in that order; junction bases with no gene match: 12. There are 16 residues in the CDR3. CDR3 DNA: TGTGCCAGCAGCTTACGTGGTAACGGGGGGAGGGATGAGCAGTTCTTC. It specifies CASSLRGNGGRDEQFF.

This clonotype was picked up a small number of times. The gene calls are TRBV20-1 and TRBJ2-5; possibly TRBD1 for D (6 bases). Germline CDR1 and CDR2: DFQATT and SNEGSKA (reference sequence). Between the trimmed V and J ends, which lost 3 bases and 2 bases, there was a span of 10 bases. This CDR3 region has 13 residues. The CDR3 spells CSASTGNQETQYF. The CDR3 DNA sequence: TGCAGTGCTAGTACAGGGAATCAAGAGACCCAGTACTTC.

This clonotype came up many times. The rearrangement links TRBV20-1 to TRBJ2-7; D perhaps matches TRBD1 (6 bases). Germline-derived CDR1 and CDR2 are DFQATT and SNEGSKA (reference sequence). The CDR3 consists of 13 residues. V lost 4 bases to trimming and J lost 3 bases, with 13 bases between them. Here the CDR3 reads CSATQGFGYEQYF. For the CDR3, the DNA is TGCAGTGCTACACAGGGATTTGGCTACGAGCAGTACTTC.

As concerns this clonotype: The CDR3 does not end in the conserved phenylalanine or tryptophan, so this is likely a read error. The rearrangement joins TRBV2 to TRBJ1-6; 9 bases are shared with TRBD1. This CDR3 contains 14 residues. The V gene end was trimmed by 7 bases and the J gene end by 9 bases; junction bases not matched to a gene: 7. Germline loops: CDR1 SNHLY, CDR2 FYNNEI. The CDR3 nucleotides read TGTGCCAGCAATCGGGGACAGGGCGGTTCACCCCTCCACTGT. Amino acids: CASNRGQGGSPLHC.

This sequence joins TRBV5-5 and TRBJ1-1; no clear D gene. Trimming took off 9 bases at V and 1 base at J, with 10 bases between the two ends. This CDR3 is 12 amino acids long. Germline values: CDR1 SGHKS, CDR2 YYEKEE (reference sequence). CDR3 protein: CATSETNTEAFF. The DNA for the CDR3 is TGTGCCACCTCGGAAACGAACACTGAAGCTTTCTTT.

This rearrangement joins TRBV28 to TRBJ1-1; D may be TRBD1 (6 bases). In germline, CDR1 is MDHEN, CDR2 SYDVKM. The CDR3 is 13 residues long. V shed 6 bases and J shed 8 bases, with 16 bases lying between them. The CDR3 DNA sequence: TGTGCCAGCAGGAGACAGGATATCCAAGAAGCTTTCTTT. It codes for CASRRQDIQEAFF.

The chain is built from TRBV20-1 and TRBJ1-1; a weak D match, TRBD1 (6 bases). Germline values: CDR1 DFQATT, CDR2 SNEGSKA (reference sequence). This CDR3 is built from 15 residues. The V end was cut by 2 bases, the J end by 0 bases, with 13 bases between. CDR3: CSARFRGALNTEAFF. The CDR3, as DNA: TGCAGTGCTAGATTTCGGGGGGCTTTGAACACTGAAGCTTTCTTT.

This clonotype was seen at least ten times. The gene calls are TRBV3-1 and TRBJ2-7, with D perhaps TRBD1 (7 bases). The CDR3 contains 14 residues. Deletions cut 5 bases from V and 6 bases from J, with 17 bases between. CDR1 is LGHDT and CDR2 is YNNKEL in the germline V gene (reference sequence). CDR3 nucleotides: TGTGCCAGCAGCTACGACAGGGACTGGCGCGAGCAGTACTTC. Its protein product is CASSYDRDWREQYF.

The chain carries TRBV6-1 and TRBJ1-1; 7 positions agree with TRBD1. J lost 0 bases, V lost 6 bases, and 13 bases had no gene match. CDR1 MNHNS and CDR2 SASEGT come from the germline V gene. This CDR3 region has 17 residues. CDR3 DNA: TGTGCCAGCAGACGACAGGGATTCCAAAACTTGAACACTGAAGCTTTCTTT. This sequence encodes CASRRQGFQNLNTEAFF.